This TCR beta chain was obtained from a study of T cell repertoires in cytomegalovirus infection. Study at large: A matching HLA type, together with CMV infection, was signaled by public TCR beta signatures. Study-wide findings and caveats: The cumulative frequency of public TCR beta families identified carriers of CMV plus the relevant HLA. HLA-C-restricted CMV clonotypes gave the most frequent clonotype in two of eight donors.

MiXCR, run by TCRdb on the reads, gives a single entry per CDR3 protein. Of fewer than 200,000 distinct CDR3 sequences in the sample, roughly 20% were seen once. The germline V gene encodes CDR1 LNHDA and CDR2 SQIVND (reference sequence). Trimming cost V 5 bases and J 7 bases; bases outside gene matches: 5. The CDR3 has 14 residues. With regard to this clonotype: Its specificity is not known.

This TCR came from a human donor in good health (CMV status not recorded). Some clones in this sample may be carry-over from other donors' samples. Sequencing was carried out using PBMCs. The V call is TRBV19, the J call TRBJ2-2, with 9 positions matching TRBD1. CDR3 DNA sequence: TGTGCCAGTAGTTTCGGGACAGGGTACGGGGAGCTGTTTTTT. Translating it yields CASSFGTGYGELFF.